This TCR beta chain was obtained from a study of blood T cell repertoires in COVID-19. This table comes from immunoSEQ multiplex PCR, and its TCRdb copy is limited to in-frame clones, with some not included. Among 90,000 or so clones, 90% were seen once, and the ten largest hold around 4%. This CDR3 is 17 amino acids long. With V trimmed by 1 base and J by 3 bases, 8 bases remained unmatched. Germline loops: CDR1 LGHDT, CDR2 YNNKEL (reference sequence). This sequence joins TRBV3-1 (or the pseudogene TRBV3-2) and TRBJ2-1, with 8 bases fitting TRBD2. Sequenced sample: peripheral blood. The receptor's source is a woman aged 80 or over with active or convalescent COVID-19. The CDR3: CASSQGGPGGYYNEQFF. The DNA of the CDR3 is TGTGCCAGCAGCCAAGGGGGCCCGGGAGGGTACTACAATGAGCAGTTCTTC.